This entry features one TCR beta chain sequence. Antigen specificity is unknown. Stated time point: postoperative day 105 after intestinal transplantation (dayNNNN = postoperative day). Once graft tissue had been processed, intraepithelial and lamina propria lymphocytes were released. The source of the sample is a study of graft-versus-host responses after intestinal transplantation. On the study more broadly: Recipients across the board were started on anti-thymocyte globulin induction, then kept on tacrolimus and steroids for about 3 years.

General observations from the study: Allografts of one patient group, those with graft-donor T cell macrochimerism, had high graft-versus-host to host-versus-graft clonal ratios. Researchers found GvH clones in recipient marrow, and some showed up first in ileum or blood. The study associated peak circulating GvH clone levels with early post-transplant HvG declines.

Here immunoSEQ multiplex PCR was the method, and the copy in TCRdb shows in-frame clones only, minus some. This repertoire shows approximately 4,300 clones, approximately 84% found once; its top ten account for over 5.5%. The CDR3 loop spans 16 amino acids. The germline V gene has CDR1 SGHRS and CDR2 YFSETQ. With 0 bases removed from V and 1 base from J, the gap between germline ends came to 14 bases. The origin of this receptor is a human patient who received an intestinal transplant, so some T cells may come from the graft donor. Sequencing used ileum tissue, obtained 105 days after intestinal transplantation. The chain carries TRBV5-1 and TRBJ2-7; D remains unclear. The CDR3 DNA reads TGCGCCAGCAGCTTGGACTTGGGTTTCCTATCCTACGAGCAGTACTTC. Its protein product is CASSLDLGFLSYEQYF.